The 23 T cell receptor beta chains below all came from one sample that was sequenced in a study of human T cells and chemical hapten exposure. Using its own MiXCR run on the RACE reads, TCRdb lists one record per CDR3 protein. The data show 69,000 or so distinct CDR3 sequences, with about a tenth seen just once and about 6.6% held by the top ten. The sample's time point: patch test 2, 6 weeks after DPC sensitization. The treatment was: therapeutic diphenylcyclopropenone sensitization with weekly scalp DPC. Sequencing used whole blood, obtained in connection with sensitization to the hapten diphenylcyclopropenone (DPC). These receptors all stem from a woman between 50 and 59 years old with alopecia areata. Some clones in this sample may be carry-over from other donors' samples.

This clonotype occurred many times. V usage is TRBV19 and J usage is TRBJ2-1; TRBD2 is a possible D gene (6 bases). The length of the CDR3 is 14 residues. The V end was cut by 9 bases, the J end by 6 bases, with 18 bases between. Germline CDR1 reads LNHDA; CDR2 reads SQIVND (reference sequence). As DNA, the CDR3 is TGTGCCAGCCACCAGGGAGGTCTCATCAATGAGCAGTTCTTC. Protein sequence: CASHQGGLINEQFF.

At least ten counts were recorded for this clonotype. The rearrangement links TRBV5-4 to TRBJ2-5; possible D gene TRBD1, 6 bases. Germline V CDR1 and CDR2: SGHNT, YYREEE (reference sequence). The CDR3 has 15 amino acids. V gave up 5 bases and J gave up 1 base, with 15 bases separating them. The CDR3 bases are TGTGCCAGCAGTCTTAGACAGGCCGTCCAAGAGACCCAGTACTTC. It translates to CASSLRQAVQETQYF.

This clonotype occurred many times. The chain employs TRBV29-1 and TRBJ1-5, with D possibly matching TRBD1 (5 bases). The CDR3 is made up of 13 amino acids. Trimming stripped 4 bases from V and 4 bases from J, with 11 bases between. CDR1 is SQVTM, CDR2 ANQGSEA, per germline. DNA for the CDR3: TGCAGCGTTGGGGATGGGACTAATCAGCCCCAGCATTTT. This gives the protein CSVGDGTNQPQHF.

This clonotype was counted at least ten times. This chain joins TRBV19 and TRBJ1-1; D ambiguous. In germline, CDR1 is LNHDA, CDR2 SQIVND (reference sequence). V dropped 5 bases and J dropped 11 bases, with 15 bases sitting between them. This CDR3 contains 12 residues. The CDR3 nucleotides read TGTGCCAGTAGTGTCAGGTCAAACACGGCTTTCTTT. Translation gives CASSVRSNTAFF.

This chain links TRBV2 with TRBJ2-1; 15 positions agree with TRBD2. CDR1 is SNHLY and CDR2 is FYNNEI in the germline V gene. CDR3 length: 19 amino acids. J was trimmed by 0 bases and V by 5 bases; bases with no gene match: 8. The CDR3 reads CASSLRTSGRVGSYNEQFF. The DNA for the CDR3 is TGTGCCAGCAGTTTAAGGACTAGCGGGAGGGTAGGCTCCTACAATGAGCAGTTCTTC.

The rearrangement uses TRBV28 and TRBJ1-5; D gene unclear. The CDR3 sequence is 14 residues long. CDR1 is MDHEN and CDR2 is SYDVKM in the germline V gene. Trimming pared 9 bases from V and 3 bases from J, leaving 15 bases between. CDR3 coding DNA: TGTGCCAGTAGGGAAGGGCTTGCCAATCAGCCCCAGCATTTT. Translation: CASREGLANQPQHF.

This clonotype was observed a handful of times. The chain links TRBV11-2 to TRBJ2-5; 10 bases map to TRBD2. CDR1 SGHAT and CDR2 FQNNGV come from the germline V gene. The CDR3 consists of 17 residues. Trimming at V came to 5 bases and at J to 5 bases, leaving 14 bases not matched to a gene. CDR3 nucleotides: TGTGCCAGCAGCGCGGACTTCACAATAGCGGGAGGCGAGACCCAGTACTTC. Protein product: CASSADFTIAGGETQYF.

On this clonotype itself: A much larger clonotype is one base distant, so this may be a read error. The genes are TRBV27 and TRBJ2-7; 8 bases are shared with TRBD2. The CDR3 sequence is 13 residues long. Germline V gene data show CDR1 as MNHEY and CDR2 as SMNVEV (reference sequence). Here the CDR3 reads CASRSGLGYEQNF. CDR3 nucleotides: TGTGCCAGCCGCTCGGGACTAGGCTACGAGCAGAACTTC.

This clonotype has only a few counts. The chain combines TRBV5-1 with TRBJ2-1; 7 bases match TRBD2. Trimming cost V 5 bases and J 8 bases; bases outside gene matches: 7. This CDR3 has 13 residues. Per germline, CDR1 SGHRS and CDR2 YFSETQ. CDR3 bases: TGCGCCAGCAGGAGGGAGGGTTTGGATGAGCAGTTCTTC. Translating gives CASRREGLDEQFF.

This chain links TRBV7-8 with TRBJ2-1; 8 nucleotides align to TRBD2. Germline V gives CDR1 SGHVS, CDR2 FQNEAQ. The CDR3 is 14 residues long. The junction had 8 bases not matched to a gene; V was cut back by 5 bases and J by 8 bases. Here the CDR3 DNA reads TGTGCCAGCAGCATATACGGGAGGGACTATGAGCAGTTCTTC. Protein: CASSIYGRDYEQFF.

Many counts were recorded for this clonotype. This chain joins TRBV2 and TRBJ1-4; 11 bases agree with TRBD1. This CDR3 spans 17 amino acids. V lost 5 bases, J lost 8 bases, and 13 bases stayed unmatched. Germline V gene sequence: CDR1 SNHLY, CDR2 FYNNEI. The CDR3 region has the DNA TGTGCCAGCAGTCTTCCTGCCTCCGGGACAGGGGGAGAAAAACTGTTTTTT. This sequence encodes CASSLPASGTGGEKLFF.

There are many counts of this clonotype. V and J are TRBV11-2 and TRBJ2-1, with 9 bases matching TRBD2. Unmatched junction bases numbered 12, after V lost 4 bases and J lost 2 bases. CDR3 length equals 18 residues. Germline assignment: CDR1 SGHAT and CDR2 FQNNGV. In DNA form, the CDR3 reads TGTGCCAGCAGCTCCCACCCCAGACTAGCGGTCACCTACAATGAGCAGTTCTTC. Its protein is CASSSHPRLAVTYNEQFF.

This chain uses TRBV19 with TRBJ2-6, with D unresolved. Germline V gene data show CDR1 as LNHDA and CDR2 as SQIVND (reference sequence). This CDR3 has 15 residues. The V end lost 4 bases, the J end lost 4 bases, and 11 bases lay between the germline ends. The CDR3, as DNA: TGTGCCAGTAGTACCACTATGGGAGGGGCCAACGTCCTGACTTTC. This codes for CASSTTMGGANVLTF.

This clonotype was observed at least ten times. The genes are TRBV5-5 and TRBJ2-3; 9 bases line up with TRBD2. V was pared by 1 base and J by 4 bases, with 4 bases of the junction left unmatched. Germline CDR1 is SGHKS and CDR2 is YYEKEE (reference sequence). The CDR3 runs 15 residues. DNA for the CDR3: TGTGCCAGCAGCTTGATGACTAGCGGAGCAGATACGCAGTATTTT. This sequence encodes CASSLMTSGADTQYF.

The sample holds a few counts of this clonotype. The rearrangement joins TRBV30 to TRBJ2-1; 8 bases match TRBD2. CDR3 length: 14 amino acids. CDR1 GTSNPN and CDR2 SVGIG come from the germline V gene (reference sequence). The J segment lost 3 bases and the V segment lost 2 bases, leaving 3 bases of the junction unmatched. CDR3 DNA: TGTGCCTGGAGTTCGGGAGGGGGCTACAATGAGCAGTTCTTC. Translating it yields CAWSSGGGYNEQFF.

As DNA, the CDR3 is TGTGCCAGCAGTGACTTGAACACTGAAGCTTTCTTT. This sequence encodes CASSDLNTEAFF. V and J are TRBV25-1 and TRBJ1-1; D remains unclear. This CDR3 has 12 residues. The germline V gene has CDR1 MGHDK and CDR2 SYGVNS. V lost 3 bases and J 0 bases, leaving 2 bases between the germline ends. Full variable domain (remainder filled in from reference TRBV25-1 and TRBJ1-1): EADIYQTPRYLVIGTGKKITLECSQTMGHDKMYWYQQDPGMELHLIHYSYGVNSTEKGDLSSESTVSRIRTEHFPLTLESARPSHTSQYLCASSDLNTEAFFGQGTRLTVV.

This clonotype was recorded at least ten times. This chain links TRBV20-1 with TRBJ1-5, with 7 bases matching TRBD1. The CDR3 is made up of 14 amino acids. Trimming at V came to 1 base and at J to 3 bases, leaving 3 bases not matched to a gene. Germline V gives CDR1 DFQATT, CDR2 SNEGSKA (reference sequence). In DNA, the CDR3 is TGCAGTGCTAGAGCCGGGACAGTCAATCAGCCCCAGCATTTT. Protein: CSARAGTVNQPQHF.

This clonotype was seen at least ten times. The chain recombines TRBV19 with TRBJ1-2, with a tentative D call TRBD1 (5 bases). The CDR3 loop spans 16 amino acids. Looked up from germline, CDR1 is LNHDA and CDR2 is SQIVND (reference sequence). The germline V and J ends were trimmed by 2 bases and 1 base, with 14 bases remaining between them. CDR3 DNA sequence: TGTGCCAGTAGTATATATCCAGGGCTTTATAACTATGGCTACACCTTC. Protein product: CASSIYPGLYNYGYTF.

This clonotype was picked up a small number of times. V is TRBV19 and J is TRBJ2-3, with a weak D call TRBD2 (5 bases). Germline V CDR1 and CDR2: LNHDA, SQIVND (reference sequence). The CDR3 consists of 13 residues. The V gene lost 6 bases and the J gene lost 3 bases, with 10 bases spanning the gap. The chain's CDR3 is CASSQGLTDTQYF. CDR3 DNA sequence: TGTGCCAGTAGCCAAGGACTGACAGATACGCAGTATTTT.

The sample holds many counts of this clonotype. This rearrangement joins TRBV20-1 to TRBJ2-3, with TRBD1 identical over 10 bases. Germline V gene sequence: CDR1 DFQATT, CDR2 SNEGSKA (reference sequence). The CDR3 is 17 amino acids. With V trimmed by 6 bases and J by 1 base, 13 bases remained unmatched. DNA for the CDR3: TGCAGTGCCACCGGGACAGGGGTTAAGGGGGGCACAGATACGCAGTATTTT. It is translated as CSATGTGVKGGTDTQYF.

Ten or more counts support this clonotype. The chain links TRBV7-6 to TRBJ2-1, with D maybe TRBD1 (5 bases). V was shortened by 8 bases and J by 4 bases, with 18 bases between the two germline ends. The germline CDR1 and CDR2 sequences are SGHVS and FNYEAQ. CDR3 length: 15 residues. The CDR3 region is CASGRGLKQYNEQFF. In DNA form, the CDR3 reads TGTGCCAGCGGAAGGGGATTAAAACAGTACAATGAGCAGTTCTTC.

This clonotype was picked up many times. This chain uses TRBV27 with TRBJ1-1, with D unclear. Germline values: CDR1 MNHEY, CDR2 SMNVEV (reference sequence). V was clipped by 6 bases and J by 1 base, with 15 bases between them. CDR3 length: 15 amino acids. Here the CDR3 reads CASRSEGLSNTEAFF. The CDR3 DNA reads TGTGCCAGCAGATCGGAGGGCCTATCGAACACTGAAGCTTTCTTT.

Relative to its sample, this clonotype is medium-sized (0.01 to 0.1%). The DNA of the CDR3 is TGTGCCAGCAGCTTATATCGCGGGACCTACACCGGGGAGCTGTTTTTT. This sequence encodes CASSLYRGTYTGELFF. The chain uses TRBV7-9 and TRBJ2-2; D perhaps matches TRBD2 (6 bases). The V end lost 2 bases, the J end lost 3 bases, and 13 bases lay between the germline ends. The germline V gene encodes CDR1 SEHNR and CDR2 FQNEAQ (reference sequence). This CDR3 is built from 16 residues.